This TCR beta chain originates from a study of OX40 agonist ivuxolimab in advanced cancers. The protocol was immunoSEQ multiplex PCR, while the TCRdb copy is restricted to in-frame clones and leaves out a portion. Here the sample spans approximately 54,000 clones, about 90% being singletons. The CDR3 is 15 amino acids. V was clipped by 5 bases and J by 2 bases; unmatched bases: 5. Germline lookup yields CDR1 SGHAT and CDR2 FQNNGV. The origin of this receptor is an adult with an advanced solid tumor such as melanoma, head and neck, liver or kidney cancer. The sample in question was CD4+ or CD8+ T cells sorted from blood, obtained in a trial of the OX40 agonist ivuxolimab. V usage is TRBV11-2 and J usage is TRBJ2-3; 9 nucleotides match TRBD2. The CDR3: CASSQSGGNTDTQYF. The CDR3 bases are TGTGCCAGCAGCCAGAGCGGGGGGAACACAGATACGCAGTATTTT.